A selection of T cell receptor beta chains follows, all from one sample in a study of patients and donors after allogeneic stem cell transplantation. TCRdb reanalysed the RT-PCR reads using MiXCR and keeps one entry per CDR3 protein. The table includes roughly 230,000 distinct CDR3 sequences, 13% to 15% detected once. Material: blood, either unsorted or a sorted T cell fraction (not recorded which). The receptor set was obtained from a human donor who was either an allogeneic HSCT recipient or a stem cell or donor lymphocyte infusion donor (not recorded which). It is not recorded whose cells these are; they may come from a transplant donor. CDR3s include the opening cysteine and the closing phenylalanine or tryptophan. The D gene is left open where the match is weak. Clone size, where shown, is once, few, many, or a class for clones that have expanded.

V gene: TRBV5-1
J gene: TRBJ2-1
clone size: few
D gene: TRBD2
CDR3 protein: CASSRLASNEQFF
CDR3 DNA: TGCGCCAGCAGTAGACTAGCAAGCAATGAGCAGTTCTTC

V gene: TRBV18
J gene: TRBJ2-7
clone size: many
D gene: .
CDR3 protein: CASSSSTEQYF
CDR3 DNA: TGTGCCAGCTCCAGCTCCACCGAGCAGTACTTC

V gene: TRBV4-1
J gene: TRBJ1-4
clone size: .
D gene: TRBD1
CDR3 protein: CASSQSHRDRVGSANEKLFF
CDR3 DNA: TGCGCCAGCAGCCAATCCCATCGGGACAGGGTTGGGTCGGCTAATGAAAAACTGTTTTTT

V gene: TRBV15
J gene: TRBJ1-2
clone size: few
D gene: .
CDR3 protein: CATSARDTRYGYTF
CDR3 DNA: TGTGCCACCAGCGCACGGGACACCCGCTATGGCTACACCTTC

V gene: TRBV24-1
J gene: TRBJ2-5
clone size: many
D gene: TRBD2
CDR3 protein: CATSERLAGDSETQYF
CDR3 DNA: TGTGCCACCAGTGAGCGACTAGCGGGAGATTCGGAGACCCAGTACTTC

V gene: TRBV27
J gene: TRBJ2-7
clone size: .
D gene: TRBD1
CDR3 protein: CASSRPLGTAVYEQYF
CDR3 DNA: TGTGCCAGCAGCAGACCTCTCGGGACAGCTGTCTACGAGCAGTACTTC

V gene: TRBV7-8
J gene: TRBJ2-1
clone size: .
D gene: .
CDR3 protein: CASSQRGAAYNEQFF
CDR3 DNA: TGTGCCAGCAGCCAAAGGGGGGCGGCCTACAATGAGCAGTTCTTC

V gene: TRBV12-3/TRBV12-4
J gene: TRBJ2-1
clone size: .
D gene: .
CDR3 protein: CASSLDLGVHEQFF
CDR3 DNA: TGTGCCAGCAGTTTAGACCTTGGGGTTCATGAGCAGTTCTTC

V gene: TRBV7-2
J gene: TRBJ2-1
clone size: few
D gene: TRBD2
CDR3 protein: CASSLRLAGAQFF
CDR3 DNA: TGTGCCAGCAGCTTAAGACTAGCGGGAGCGCAGTTCTTC

V gene: TRBV5-1
J gene: TRBJ1-3
clone size: .
D gene: .
CDR3 protein: CASSLVGGGNTIYF
CDR3 DNA: TGCGCCAGCAGCTTGGTAGGCGGAGGAAACACCATATATTTT

V gene: TRBV4-2
J gene: TRBJ2-6
clone size: few
D gene: .
CDR3 protein: CASSLMTMGAGANVLTF
CDR3 DNA: TGTGCCAGCAGCCTGATGACGATGGGCGCAGGGGCCAACGTCCTGACTTTC

V gene: TRBV20-1
J gene: TRBJ2-1
clone size: many
D gene: TRBD1
CDR3 protein: CSAQTGVEQFF
CDR3 DNA: TGCAGTGCTCAAACAGGGGTGGAGCAGTTCTTC

V gene: TRBV29-1
J gene: TRBJ1-2
clone size: few
D gene: .
CDR3 protein: CSVGNQGNSNGYTF
CDR3 DNA: TGCAGCGTTGGGAACCAGGGTAACTCTAATGGCTACACCTTC

V gene: TRBV6-1
J gene: TRBJ1-5
clone size: .
D gene: .
CDR3 protein: CASTPMGGGQPQHF
CDR3 DNA: TGTGCCAGCACCCCCATGGGGGGGGGCCAGCCCCAGCATTTT

V gene: TRBV9
J gene: TRBJ1-5
clone size: .
D gene: TRBD1
CDR3 protein: CASSAGDSSNQPQHF
CDR3 DNA: TGTGCCAGCAGCGCTGGGGACAGTAGCAATCAGCCCCAGCATTTT

V gene: TRBV5-1
J gene: TRBJ1-5
clone size: many
D gene: .
CDR3 protein: CASSLSGAQPQHF
CDR3 DNA: TGCGCCAGCAGCTTGAGTGGAGCCCAGCCCCAGCATTTT

V gene: TRBV9
J gene: TRBJ2-7
clone size: few
D gene: .
CDR3 protein: CASSPKPLALSSYEQYF
CDR3 DNA: TGTGCCAGCAGCCCCAAGCCCCTAGCGCTTAGCTCCTACGAGCAGTACTTC

V gene: TRBV12-3/TRBV12-4
J gene: TRBJ2-1
clone size: .
D gene: TRBD2
CDR3 protein: CASSHGGASGGWNEQFF
CDR3 DNA: TGTGCCAGCAGTCATGGGGGGGCTAGCGGGGGGTGGAATGAGCAGTTCTTC

V gene: TRBV20-1
J gene: TRBJ2-1
clone size: few
D gene: .
CDR3 protein: CSASGGLTAYNEQFF
CDR3 DNA: TGCAGTGCTAGTGGGGGCCTGACCGCCTACAATGAGCAGTTCTTC

V gene: TRBV9
J gene: TRBJ2-3
clone size: .
D gene: .
CDR3 protein: CASSPWRGGGTDTQYF
CDR3 DNA: TGTGCCAGCAGCCCATGGAGGGGTGGCGGGACAGATACGCAGTATTTT

V gene: TRBV20-1
J gene: TRBJ1-2
clone size: .
D gene: .
CDR3 protein: CSARGPVNNGYTF
CDR3 DNA: TGCAGTGCTAGAGGTCCAGTAAACAATGGCTACACCTTC

V gene: TRBV29-1
J gene: TRBJ1-5
clone size: .
D gene: .
CDR3 protein: CSVTIGGGNQPQHF
CDR3 DNA: TGCAGCGTGACCATCGGGGGGGGCAATCAGCCCCAGCATTTT

V gene: TRBV20-1
J gene: TRBJ2-3
clone size: many
D gene: TRBD2
CDR3 protein: CSAPVAGAGTDTQYF
CDR3 DNA: TGCAGTGCTCCCGTAGCGGGAGCGGGCACAGATACGCAGTATTTT

V gene: TRBV5-4
J gene: TRBJ2-7
clone size: few
D gene: .
CDR3 protein: CASSQKDLYEQYF
CDR3 DNA: TGTGCCAGCAGCCAGAAAGACCTCTACGAGCAGTACTTC

V gene: TRBV11-2
J gene: TRBJ1-2
clone size: .
D gene: TRBD1
CDR3 protein: CASSTKQGGGYGYTF
CDR3 DNA: TGTGCCAGCAGCACTAAACAAGGGGGCGGCTATGGCTACACCTTC

V gene: TRBV4-1
J gene: TRBJ2-2
clone size: .
D gene: .
CDR3 protein: CASSQVEQITGELFF
CDR3 DNA: TGCGCCAGCAGCCAAGTGGAGCAGATCACAGGGGAGCTGTTTTTT

V gene: TRBV6-1
J gene: TRBJ2-7
clone size: .
D gene: TRBD2
CDR3 protein: CASSEGRGSHEQYF
CDR3 DNA: TGTGCCAGCAGTGAAGGGCGCGGGAGCCACGAGCAGTACTTC

V gene: TRBV29-1
J gene: TRBJ2-3
clone size: .
D gene: .
CDR3 protein: CSVEEGQAGSDTQYF
CDR3 DNA: TGCAGCGTTGAAGAAGGGCAGGCGGGTTCCGATACGCAGTATTTT

V gene: TRBV6-6
J gene: TRBJ1-3
clone size: .
D gene: .
CDR3 protein: CASWVGSGNTIYF
CDR3 DNA: TGTGCCAGCTGGGTAGGCTCTGGAAACACCATATATTTT

V gene: TRBV6-1
J gene: TRBJ1-1
clone size: .
D gene: .
CDR3 protein: CASHPLWNTEAFF
CDR3 DNA: TGTGCCAGCCACCCTCTCTGGAACACTGAAGCTTTCTTT

V gene: TRBV5-1
J gene: TRBJ2-2
clone size: few
D gene: TRBD1
CDR3 protein: CASSLDRGIGELFF
CDR3 DNA: TGCGCCAGCAGCTTGGACAGGGGGATCGGGGAGCTGTTTTTT

V gene: TRBV3-1
J gene: TRBJ2-5
clone size: few
D gene: .
CDR3 protein: CASSQGGVRETQYF
CDR3 DNA: TGTGCCAGCAGCCAAGGAGGAGTGAGAGAGACCCAGTACTTC

V gene: TRBV18
J gene: TRBJ1-5
clone size: many
D gene: .
CDR3 protein: CASSPPSRGNQPQHF
CDR3 DNA: TGTGCCAGCTCACCACCGAGTCGCGGCAATCAGCCCCAGCATTTT

V gene: TRBV12-3/TRBV12-4
J gene: TRBJ1-5
clone size: many
D gene: .
CDR3 protein: CASRQGYSNQPQHF
CDR3 DNA: TGTGCCAGCAGACAGGGCTATAGCAATCAGCCCCAGCATTTT

V gene: TRBV5-5
J gene: TRBJ1-6
clone size: .
D gene: .
CDR3 protein: CASSLAWTASSYNSPLHF
CDR3 DNA: TGTGCCAGCAGCTTGGCCTGGACAGCTAGCTCCTATAATTCACCCCTCCACTTT

V gene: TRBV11-1
J gene: TRBJ2-3
clone size: .
D gene: .
CDR3 protein: CASSLRAGSTDTQYF
CDR3 DNA: TGTGCCAGCAGCTTAAGGGCGGGGAGCACAGATACGCAGTATTTT

V gene: TRBV29-1
J gene: TRBJ2-7
clone size: many
D gene: .
CDR3 protein: CSVEDDSYEQYF
CDR3 DNA: TGCAGCGTTGAAGATGACAGTTATGAGCAGTACTTC

V gene: TRBV5-5
J gene: TRBJ2-2
clone size: few
D gene: .
CDR3 protein: CASSLSALNTGELFF
CDR3 DNA: TGTGCCAGCAGCTTGTCAGCCCTAAACACCGGGGAGCTGTTTTTT

V gene: TRBV19
J gene: TRBJ1-1
clone size: .
D gene: .
CDR3 protein: CASIGQRGPRTEAFF
CDR3 DNA: TGTGCCAGTATCGGACAGCGGGGGCCACGCACTGAAGCTTTCTTT

V gene: TRBV4-3
J gene: TRBJ1-2
clone size: .
D gene: .
CDR3 protein: CASSQARRTVYGYTF
CDR3 DNA: TGCGCCAGCAGCCAAGCCAGGCGGACGGTCTATGGCTACACCTTC

V gene: TRBV18
J gene: TRBJ1-3
clone size: many
D gene: TRBD1
CDR3 protein: CASSPRGQGGNTIYF
CDR3 DNA: TGTGCCAGCTCACCACGCGGACAGGGTGGAAACACCATATATTTT

V gene: TRBV6-2/TRBV6-3
J gene: TRBJ1-1
clone size: many
D gene: TRBD1
CDR3 protein: CASSDRGNTEAFF
CDR3 DNA: TGTGCCAGCAGTGACAGGGGGAACACTGAAGCTTTCTTT

V gene: TRBV2
J gene: TRBJ1-1
clone size: .
D gene: .
CDR3 protein: CASTSQMNTEAFF
CDR3 DNA: TGTGCCAGCACGTCACAGATGAACACTGAAGCTTTCTTT

V gene: TRBV5-1
J gene: TRBJ2-5
clone size: many
D gene: .
CDR3 protein: CASSPEGGETQYF
CDR3 DNA: TGCGCCAGCAGCCCGGAGGGGGGTGAGACCCAGTACTTC

V gene: TRBV30
J gene: TRBJ2-2
clone size: .
D gene: .
CDR3 protein: CAWNFEDTGELFF
CDR3 DNA: TGTGCCTGGAACTTCGAGGACACCGGGGAGCTGTTTTTT

V gene: TRBV5-6
J gene: TRBJ2-1
clone size: .
D gene: TRBD2
CDR3 protein: CASRLEVLAGRNEQFF
CDR3 DNA: TGTGCCAGCAGACTGGAGGTGCTAGCGGGACGCAATGAGCAGTTCTTC

V gene: TRBV29-1
J gene: TRBJ2-5
clone size: many
D gene: .
CDR3 protein: CSVEVGRTSETQYF
CDR3 DNA: TGCAGCGTTGAAGTGGGACGGACGTCTGAGACCCAGTACTTC

V gene: TRBV20-1
J gene: TRBJ2-7
clone size: .
D gene: .
CDR3 protein: CSARDMGSDYEQYF
CDR3 DNA: TGCAGTGCTAGAGATATGGGGTCAGACTACGAGCAGTACTTC

V gene: TRBV11-2
J gene: TRBJ2-1
clone size: .
D gene: TRBD2
CDR3 protein: CASSFPKWTSGTMGSYNEQFF
CDR3 DNA: TGTGCCAGCAGCTTTCCCAAATGGACTAGCGGGACGATGGGCTCCTACAATGAGCAGTTCTTC

V gene: TRBV5-6
J gene: TRBJ2-1
clone size: .
D gene: .
CDR3 protein: CASATAYPYNEQFF
CDR3 DNA: TGTGCCAGCGCGACAGCGTACCCTTACAATGAGCAGTTCTTC

V gene: TRBV4-3
J gene: TRBJ1-5
clone size: many
D gene: TRBD1
CDR3 protein: CASSSDRANQPQHF
CDR3 DNA: TGCGCCAGCAGCTCAGACAGGGCAAATCAGCCCCAGCATTTT

V gene: TRBV3-1
J gene: TRBJ2-5
clone size: few
D gene: TRBD2
CDR3 protein: CASSQATSGQETQYF
CDR3 DNA: TGTGCCAGCAGCCAAGCGACTAGCGGCCAAGAGACCCAGTACTTC

V gene: TRBV29-1
J gene: TRBJ2-2
clone size: .
D gene: TRBD2
CDR3 protein: CSVAGGRGTGELFF
CDR3 DNA: TGCAGCGTTGCCGGCGGGAGGGGCACCGGGGAGCTGTTTTTT